Below are 20 T cell receptor beta chains sequenced from a single sample in a study of blood T cell repertoires in COVID-19. Measured with immunoSEQ multiplex PCR; TCRdb has only the in-frame clones, and not every one. The sample yields 200,000 to 250,000 clones, more than 75% seen once. Sequencing was carried out using peripheral blood. These receptors came from a woman of 80 years or more with COVID-19, enrolled during active disease.

This clone has a single count. A read error may account for a junction end that differs from germline. The V gene is TRBV2, the J gene TRBJ2-3; 9 bases are shared with TRBD2. Germline CDR1 and CDR2: SNHLY and FYNNEI. CDR3 length: 16 residues. CDR3 protein: CANSEVRGGISDTQYF. As DNA, the CDR3 is TGTGCCAACAGTGAGGTGCGGGGGGGGATCTCAGATACGCAGTATTTT.

The V gene is TRBV30, the J gene TRBJ1-1, with D uncertain. This CDR3 spans 13 amino acids. Trimming shortened V by 1 base and J by 5 bases, and 11 bases separated the two germline ends. Germline-derived CDR1 and CDR2 are GTSNPN and SVGIG (reference sequence). The CDR3 bases are TGTGCCTGGAGTGAATCTCCGGGGACTGAAGCTTTCTTT. Residues: CAWSESPGTEAFF.

The chain uses TRBV5-1 and TRBJ2-3, with TRBD2 matching over 7 bases. V shed 0 bases and J 6 bases; nucleotides not matched to a gene: 4. Germline V gives CDR1 SGHRS, CDR2 YFSETQ. This CDR3 contains 14 residues. CDR3 in amino acids: CASSLGGLGDTQYF. In DNA, the CDR3 is TGCGCCAGCAGCTTGGGCGGACTAGGGGATACGCAGTATTTT.

This chain uses TRBV5-4 with TRBJ1-2; D uncertain. CDR3 size: 12 residues. Trimming cost V 4 bases and J 4 bases, with 8 bases left between them. CDR1 is SGHNT, CDR2 YYREEE, per germline (reference sequence). This CDR3 is CASSEEGYGYTF. As DNA, the CDR3 is TGTGCCAGCAGCGAGGAGGGCTATGGCTACACCTTC.

This sequence joins TRBV3-1 (or the pseudogene TRBV3-2) and TRBJ1-1; D remains ambiguous. The CDR3 spans 14 residues. V was clipped by 0 bases and J by 11 bases, with 16 bases between them. The germline CDR1 and CDR2 sequences are LGHDT and YNNKEL (reference sequence). The CDR3 nucleotides are TGTGCCAGCAGCCAAGAAGCCGGACGCGGGGATGCTTTCTTT. It encodes CASSQEAGRGDAFF.

J is TRBJ1-2 and V is TRBV18; TRBD1 matches at 7 bases. V shed 3 bases and J 1 base; nucleotides not matched to a gene: 5. The germline V gene encodes CDR1 KGHSH and CDR2 LQKENI. The CDR3 loop spans 15 amino acids. Written as DNA, the CDR3 is TGTGCCAGCTCACCTGGGGACAGTGATAACTATGGCTACACCTTC. Translating it yields CASSPGDSDNYGYTF. The whole variable domain, remainder taken from reference TRBV18 and TRBJ1-2, is NAGVMQNPRHLVRRRGQEARLRCSPMKGHSHVYWYRQLPEEGLKFMVYLQKENIIDESGMPKERFSAEFPKEGPSILRIQQVVRGDSAAYFCASSPGDSDNYGYTFGSGTRLTVV.

The chain couples TRBV9 to TRBJ2-7, with a weak D call TRBD1 (6 bases). Trimming cost V 3 bases and J 0 bases, with 10 bases left between them. Looked up from germline, CDR1 is SGDLS and CDR2 is YYNGEE. There are 14 residues in the CDR3. CDR3 in amino acids: CASSATGSSYEQYF. CDR3 coding DNA: TGTGCCAGCAGCGCTACAGGGAGCTCCTACGAGCAGTACTTC. The whole variable domain, filled in from reference TRBV9 and TRBJ2-7, reads DSGVTQTPKHLITATGQRVTLRCSPRSGDLSVYWYQQSLDQGLQFLIQYYNGEERAKGNILERFSAQQFPDLHSELNLSSLELGDSALYFCASSATGSSYEQYFGPGTRLTVT.

This clone was found a few times. The chain joins TRBV2 to TRBJ1-4; D is unresolved. The V and J ends lost 7 bases and 7 bases respectively, with 16 bases between them. The germline gives CDR1 SNHLY, CDR2 FYNNEI. The length of the CDR3 is 14 residues. The CDR3 region is CASKLGSRSEKLFF. The CDR3 DNA sequence: TGTGCCAGCAAGCTGGGGAGTAGGAGTGAAAAACTGTTTTTT.

V gene TRBV4-1 combines with J gene TRBJ1-1, with a possible D match to TRBD1 (6 bases). The CDR3 loop spans 18 amino acids. Trimming removed 0 bases at V and 1 base at J, with 18 bases between. In germline, CDR1 is MGHRA, CDR2 YSYEKL. CDR3 amino acids: CASSQDLGAGLGNTEAFF. The CDR3 coding sequence is TGCGCCAGCAGCCAAGATCTGGGGGCCGGATTAGGGAACACTGAAGCTTTCTTT.

A single count supports this clone. The chain uses TRBV18 and TRBJ1-1; 7 bases fit TRBD1. This CDR3 contains 14 residues. V lost 4 bases, J lost 1 base, and 3 bases stayed unmatched. Germline CDR1 and CDR2: KGHSH and LQKENI. CDR3 DNA: TGTGCCAGCTCACAGACAGGGAAGAACACTGAAGCTTTCTTT. Translation: CASSQTGKNTEAFF.

The CDR3 coding sequence is TGTGCCAGCAGCCTAGCGGGGACCCTAGCCTACAATGAGCAGTTCTTC. It encodes CASSLAGTLAYNEQFF. The rearrangement uses TRBV6-2 or TRBV6-3 and TRBJ2-1, with 9 nucleotides matching TRBD2. CDR3 length: 16 amino acids. J was trimmed by 2 bases and V by 6 bases; bases with no gene match: 8. Germline CDR1 MNHEY, CDR2 SVGEGT.

V usage is TRBV7-9 and J usage is TRBJ1-2; the D gene is possibly TRBD1 (6 bases). Trimming cost V 0 bases and J 7 bases, with 12 bases left between them. Germline V gene lookup returns CDR1 SEHNR and CDR2 FQNEAQ (reference sequence). This CDR3 has 14 residues. The DNA for the CDR3 is TGTGCCAGCAGCTTAGCTTGGGGGCGCGGTGGCTACACCTTC. Translated, it gives CASSLAWGRGGYTF.

This rearrangement joins TRBV7-2 to TRBJ1-5, with 8 nucleotides matching TRBD1. CDR1 and CDR2 from the germline V gene are SGHTA and FQGNSA. This CDR3 spans 14 amino acids. V lost 3 bases, J lost 11 bases, and 9 bases stayed unmatched. CDR3 in DNA: TGTGCCAGCAGCTTGGGACAGGAGGATCTGTCCCAGCATTTT. Residues: CASSLGQEDLSQHF. Supplemented by reference TRBV7-2 and TRBJ1-5, the full variable domain reads GAGVSQSPSNKVTEKGKDVELRCDPISGHTALYWYRQSLGQGLEFLIYFQGNSAPDKSGLPSDRFSAERTGGSVSTLTIQRTQQEDSAVYLCASSLGQEDLSQHFGDGTRLSIL.

The J gene is TRBJ1-2, the V gene TRBV18, with D perhaps TRBD1 (6 bases). This CDR3 comprises 14 residues. CDR1 and CDR2 (germline): KGHSH, LQKENI. With 6 bases removed from V and 4 bases from J, the gap between germline ends came to 15 bases. The CDR3 loop reads CASSPDGGIYGYTF. CDR3 coding DNA: TGTGCCAGCTCCCCCGATGGGGGCATCTATGGCTACACCTTC.

The chain joins TRBV3-1 (or the pseudogene TRBV3-2) to TRBJ2-5, with TRBD2 identical over 12 bases. The CDR3 spans 18 residues. V gave up 1 base and J gave up 2 bases; unmatched junction bases: 8. CDR1 is LGHDT, CDR2 YNNKEL, per germline (reference sequence). This CDR3 reads CASSQVLAGGLDQETQYF. The CDR3 bases are TGTGCCAGCAGCCAAGTCCTAGCGGGGGGGCTGGATCAAGAGACCCAGTACTTC.

The chain employs TRBV5-4 and TRBJ2-3, with D perhaps matching TRBD2 (6 bases). The CDR3 sequence is 14 residues long. Between the trimmed V and J ends, which lost 4 bases and 2 bases, there was a span of 11 bases. CDR1 SGHNT and CDR2 YYREEE come from the germline V gene (reference sequence). The CDR3 coding sequence is TGTGCCAGCAGCCAGGGACTGTACACAGATACGCAGTATTTT. Protein sequence: CASSQGLYTDTQYF.

This clone was seen more than once but under ten times. The chain links TRBV5-1 to TRBJ2-1; D gene uncertain. V lost 0 bases and J 0 bases, leaving 7 bases between the germline ends. Germline V gene lookup returns CDR1 SGHRS and CDR2 YFSETQ. CDR3 length equals 15 residues. The CDR3: CASSLGATSYNEQFF. The CDR3 DNA follows: TGCGCCAGCAGCTTGGGGGCTACCTCCTACAATGAGCAGTTCTTC.

This CDR3 reads CATHSGTTISNTGELFF. DNA for the CDR3: TGTGCCACCCACTCCGGGACAACGATTTCGAACACCGGGGAGCTGTTTTTT. The V call is TRBV7-9, the J call TRBJ2-2, with a weak D call TRBD1 (6 bases). The CDR3 is 17 amino acids. V lost 10 bases and J 0 bases, leaving 21 bases between the germline ends. Germline V CDR1 and CDR2: SEHNR, FQNEAQ (reference sequence). Filled out from reference TRBV7-9 and TRBJ2-2, the complete variable domain reads DTGVSQNPRHKITKRGQNVTFRCDPISEHNRLYWYRQTLGQGPEFLTYFQNEAQLEKSRLLSDRFSAERPKGSFSTLEIQRTEQGDSAMYLCATHSGTTISNTGELFFGEGSRLTVL.

The V gene is TRBV7-9, the J gene TRBJ2-1; D gene uncertain. The CDR3 contains 12 residues. The V gene lost 5 bases and the J gene lost 7 bases, with 9 bases spanning the gap. Germline CDR1 reads SEHNR; CDR2 reads FQNEAQ (reference sequence). The CDR3 region has the DNA TGTGCCAGCAGCCACCGTAGTAATGAGCAGTTCTTC. Encoded protein: CASSHRSNEQFF.

The chain joins TRBV2 to TRBJ1-3; unclear D gene. V was pared by 6 bases and J by 0 bases, with 9 bases between. Germline V gene sequence: CDR1 SNHLY, CDR2 FYNNEI. CDR3 length: 14 residues. CDR3 amino acids: CASRRVLSGNTIYF. The CDR3 nucleotides are TGTGCCAGCAGGAGGGTCCTCTCTGGAAACACCATATATTTT.